This T cell receptor beta chain is from a study of T cell responses to AZD1222 COVID-19 vaccine. Across the study: Second doses were pooled across both intervals (about 4 or about 12 weeks). Study conclusions and caveats: With two AZD1222 doses given, Spike-specific TCR breadth and depth both rose.

Sequencing was performed with immunoSEQ multiplex PCR; in TCRdb, only in-frame clones are kept and a portion is missing. The repertoire holds some 80,000 clones, with 90% to 95% as singletons. A remark on this clone: What it binds is not known.

The CDR3 consists of 15 residues. V shed 5 bases, J shed 2 bases, and the junction held 6 bases outside the gene matches. Germline loops: CDR1 MDHEN, CDR2 SYDVKM. V usage is TRBV28 and J usage is TRBJ1-2, with 9 positions matching TRBD1. The specimen comprised peripheral blood, sampled on day 0 of AZD1222 vaccination. The TCR originated in an adult in good health. The CDR3 protein is CASSLPGQGNYGYTF. Written as DNA, the CDR3 is TGTGCCAGCAGTCTCCCGGGACAGGGAAACTATGGCTACACCTTC.